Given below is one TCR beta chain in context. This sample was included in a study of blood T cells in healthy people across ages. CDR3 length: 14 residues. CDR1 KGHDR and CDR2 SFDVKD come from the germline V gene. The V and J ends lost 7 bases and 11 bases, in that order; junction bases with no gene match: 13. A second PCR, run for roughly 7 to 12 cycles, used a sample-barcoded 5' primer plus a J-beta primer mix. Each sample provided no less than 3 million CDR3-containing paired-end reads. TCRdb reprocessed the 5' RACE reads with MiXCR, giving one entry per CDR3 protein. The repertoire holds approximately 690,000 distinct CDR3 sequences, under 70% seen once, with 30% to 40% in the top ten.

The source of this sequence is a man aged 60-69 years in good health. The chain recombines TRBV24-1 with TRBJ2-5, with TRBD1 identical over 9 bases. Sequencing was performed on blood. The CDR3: CATSQGGQGEQQYF. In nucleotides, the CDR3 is TGTGCCACCAGCCAGGGGGGACAGGGCGAGCAGCAGTACTTC.